This TCR beta chain was profiled in a study of blood T cells in healthy people across ages. Broader study findings: Per million T cells, TCR beta diversity dropped about linearly as age rose. Naive T cell percentage showed a strong correlation with TCR beta diversity.

In germline, CDR1 is SGHTA, CDR2 FQGNSA. The CDR3 has 16 amino acids. V shed 6 bases and J shed 3 bases, with 15 bases lying between them. Primers used in a second PCR of roughly 7 to 12 cycles were a sample-barcoded 5' primer and a J-beta primer mix. Every molecule of cDNA carried a tag from a template-switch adaptor with 12 random nucleotides. Each CDR3 protein gets one entry after TCRdb re-called the 5' RACE reads with MiXCR. Of around 500,000 distinct CDR3 sequences in the sample, around half were seen once. On this clonotype itself: Its antigen remains unknown.

V usage is TRBV7-2 and J usage is TRBJ1-6, with TRBD1 as a possible D gene (6 bases). Sequencing input: blood. This clonotype originated in a man older than 75 in good health. This chain's CDR3 is CASRLAGGNYNSPLHF. CDR3 nucleotides: TGTGCCAGCAGGTTGGCGGGGGGCAACTATAATTCACCCCTCCACTTT. Complete variable domain (other parts from reference TRBV7-2 and TRBJ1-6): GAGVSQSPSNKVTEKGKDVELRCDPISGHTALYWYRQSLGQGLEFLIYFQGNSAPDKSGLPSDRFSAERTGGSVSTLTIQRTQQEDSAVYLCASRLAGGNYNSPLHFGNGTRLTVT.